The T cell receptor beta chain described here comes from a study of OX40 agonist ivuxolimab in advanced cancers. Describing the broader study: Ivuxolimab was a fully human IgG2 agonistic monoclonal antibody targeting the costimulatory receptor OX40 (CD134). Patients were allowed to have had prior anti-PD-1, anti-PD-L1 or anti-CTLA-4 therapy, and approximately 40% of the dose-escalation patients had been treated with checkpoint inhibitors. The monotherapy dose-escalation portion (N ≈ 52 patients) of the phase I ivuxolimab trial is reported in the paper. Three dose-escalation patients achieved partial responses, one with hepatocellular carcinoma and two with cutaneous melanoma. Peripheral TCRbeta sequencing aimed to test whether ivuxolimab altered TCR sequence diversity and caused clonal T-cell expansion. In the dose-escalation cohort, roughly 80% of patients were male, and the mean age was approximately 64 years, with a range of roughly 20 to 79. Intravenous ivuxolimab was administered to patients every 2 weeks at six dose levels: 0.01, 0.1, 0.3, 1.5, 3 and 10 mg/kg. Of the roughly 51 patients in dose escalation, approximately 20 had hepatocellular carcinoma, approximately 15 had melanoma, 9 had renal cell carcinoma and 9 had head and neck cancer.

Study-wide findings and limitations: Which antigens the clonally expanded peripheral T cells were specific for was not determined. At doses from 0.1 to 3.0 mg/kg, clonal expansion was seen in both CD4+ and CD8+ blood T cells between baseline and week 6. After ivuxolimab, expanded clones were on average more numerous among CD8+ T cells than among CD4+ T cells. Low levels of normalized T-cell clonal expansion were also seen in some patients who did not respond. In the 0.1-3.0 mg/kg groups, partial responders had among the lowest normalized peripheral clonal expansion, particularly in CD8+ T cells.

Regarding this clone: What this receptor recognizes is not known. At one of its ends the junction is not consistent with the germline gene, which may arise from a read error. Different DNA sequences within this sample yield the same CDR3.

CDR1 SGDLS and CDR2 YYNGEE are derived from the germline V gene. The CDR3, cysteine through phenylalanine, is 14 amino acids long. This entry keeps only the CDR3 DNA: 42 bases, framed from base 1. To sequence the TCRbeta CDR3 region, genomic DNA was isolated from the sorted cells. The immunoSEQ Assay was used to sequence the TCRbeta CDR3 regions. The table comes from immuneACCESS by way of TCRdb, which keeps in-frame sequences with V and J called. Part of the clones is missing from these tables; in studies checked, under half for an unresolved V gene and the rest for unknown reasons. The sample table holds about 48,000 clones, of which approximately 90% were seen once. The ten top clones hold roughly 12% of the sample. The trial excluded patients who had a history of autoimmune disease or were on systemic immunosuppression. In every dose cohort, peripheral blood was drawn for TCR sequencing at baseline, cycle 4 day 1, and cycle 7 day 1. Samples were obtained from an open-label, multicenter, first-in-human phase I dose-escalation trial of ivuxolimab. Adults with locally advanced or metastatic melanoma, renal cell carcinoma, hepatocellular carcinoma or head and neck squamous cell carcinoma were enrolled in the trial. Before TCR sequencing, CD4+ and CD8+ T cells were separately sorted from peripheral blood.

The sequenced sample was CD4+ or CD8+ T cells sorted from blood, obtained in a trial of the OX40 agonist ivuxolimab. This clonotype originated in an adult with an advanced solid tumor such as melanoma, head and neck, liver or kidney cancer. The rearranged segments are TRBV9 and TRBJ2-7; 7 nucleotides in the junction match TRBD2. The CDR3 is CASSEGLVPYEQYF. The DNA reads TGCGCCAGCAGCGAAGGACTAGTTCCCTACGAGCAGTACTTC.